The 12 T cell receptor beta chains presented below share a single source sample, sequenced in a study of identifying expanded T cells in peripheral blood. Sequenced by immunoSEQ multiplex PCR; TCRdb stores in-frame clones only, minus some. The profile shows about 85,000 clones, 70% to 90% of them singletons. Sequencing used blood. The receptors derive from a person aged 18 to 75 in good health.

V usage is TRBV4-2 and J usage is TRBJ1-3; no firm D call. Germline V CDR1 and CDR2: LGHNA, YNFKEQ. V dropped 1 base and J dropped 6 bases, with 25 bases sitting between them. The CDR3 sequence is 19 residues long. This CDR3 reads CASSQVKVEYGKRENTIYF. CDR3 nucleotides: TGTGCCAGCAGCCAAGTAAAAGTGGAGTATGGGAAACGTGAAAACACCATATATTTT.

J is TRBJ2-6 and V is TRBV7-9, with unresolved D. The CDR3 spans 18 residues. Germline assignment: CDR1 SEHNR and CDR2 FQNEAQ (reference sequence). Between the trimmed V and J ends, which lost 1 base and 0 bases, there was a span of 13 bases. In DNA form, the CDR3 reads TGTGCCAGCAGCTTAGGATTAGTCATAAGCTCTGGGGCCAACGTCCTGACTTTC. Protein product: CASSLGLVISSGANVLTF.

The chain is built from TRBV9 and TRBJ2-2, with a weak D call TRBD1 (6 bases). The V end was cut by 4 bases, the J end by 5 bases, with 9 bases between. The CDR3 spans 13 residues. Germline V gene lookup returns CDR1 SGDLS and CDR2 YYNGEE. This CDR3 is CASSFTGTGELFF. The CDR3 DNA sequence: TGTGCCAGCAGCTTTACAGGGACCGGGGAGCTGTTTTTT.

V usage is TRBV7-2 and J usage is TRBJ1-2; D perhaps matches TRBD1 (5 bases). There are 15 residues in the CDR3. V shed 0 bases and J shed 3 bases, with 11 bases lying between them. CDR1 and CDR2 (germline): SGHTA, FQGNSA. The CDR3 protein is CASSLAGGRDYGYTF. CDR3 nucleotides: TGTGCCAGCAGCTTAGCCGGGGGAAGAGACTATGGCTACACCTTC.

The chain employs TRBV28 and TRBJ1-2; 10 bases align to TRBD1. V lost 8 bases and J lost 2; bases outside the gene matches: 8. The germline V gene encodes CDR1 MDHEN and CDR2 SYDVKM. The CDR3 has 15 amino acids. The CDR3 DNA is TGTGCCAGCGCCTGGGGGGGACAGGGGAACTATGGCTACACCTTC. It is translated as CASAWGGQGNYGYTF.

V usage is TRBV28 and J usage is TRBJ1-5, with a possible D match to TRBD1 (5 bases). V shed 1 base and J shed 7 bases, with 11 bases lying between them. This CDR3 is 14 amino acids long. Germline V gene lookup returns CDR1 MDHEN and CDR2 SYDVKM. The CDR3 DNA follows: TGTGCCAGCAGTTTATCAGGGTTAGCGCAGCCCCAGCATTTT. As protein: CASSLSGLAQPQHF. Filled out from reference TRBV28 and TRBJ1-5, the complete variable domain reads DVKVTQSSRYLVKRTGEKVFLECVQDMDHENMFWYRQDPGLGLRLIYFSYDVKMKEKGDIPEGYSVSREKKERFSLILESASTNQTSMYLCASSLSGLAQPQHFGDGTRLSIL.

The gene calls are TRBV4-3 and TRBJ2-7, with 7 bases matching TRBD2. J gave up 4 bases and V 0 bases, and 12 bases lay outside the gene matches. The CDR3 contains 17 residues. Germline V gene lookup returns CDR1 LGHNA and CDR2 YSLEER. CDR3 region: CASSQDVFYGGGYEQYF. The CDR3 DNA sequence: TGCGCCAGCAGCCAAGATGTTTTTTATGGGGGGGGGTACGAGCAGTACTTC.

The chain has TRBV5-1 and TRBJ2-1; 7 bases are a match to TRBD2. The CDR3 consists of 15 residues. Germline CDR1 is SGHRS and CDR2 is YFSETQ. V was clipped by 0 bases and J by 3 bases; unmatched bases: 3. The CDR3, as DNA: TGCGCCAGCAGCTTGGCGGCTAGCGGCTACAATGAGCAGTTCTTC. This codes for CASSLAASGYNEQFF.

The gene calls are TRBV7-2 and TRBJ2-7; maybe TRBD2 (7 bases). V lost 5 bases and J 3 bases, leaving 20 bases between the germline ends. Germline V gene lookup returns CDR1 SGHTA and CDR2 FQGNSA. This CDR3 is built from 16 residues. In DNA, the CDR3 is TGTGCCAGCAGCGAGGAGGGGGGAGGGTATTACTACGAGCAGTACTTC. Protein: CASSEEGGGYYYEQYF.

This rearrangement joins TRBV29-1 to TRBJ2-1; 7 bases map to TRBD1. Germline assignment: CDR1 SQVTM and CDR2 ANQGSEA. V dropped 4 bases and J dropped 5; count of bases not matched to a gene: 8. The CDR3 extends over 14 amino acids. The chain's CDR3 is CSVAGDRTNNEQFF. The CDR3 DNA sequence: TGCAGCGTTGCCGGGGACAGAACGAACAATGAGCAGTTCTTC.

The V gene is TRBV5-4, the J gene TRBJ1-1, with a weak D call TRBD1 (5 bases). The CDR3 has 13 residues. Germline lookup yields CDR1 SGHNT and CDR2 YYREEE (reference sequence). V lost 4 bases to trimming and J lost 6 bases, with 13 bases between them. This CDR3 reads CASSPRGGSEAFF. CDR3 nucleotide sequence: TGTGCCAGCAGCCCCCGGGGGGGGTCTGAAGCTTTCTTT.

The chain combines TRBV7-2 with TRBJ1-1; unclear D gene. Germline-derived CDR1 and CDR2 are SGHTA and FQGNSA. Trimming cost V 2 bases and J 7 bases, with 17 bases left between them. This CDR3 is 15 amino acids long. The CDR3, as DNA: TGTGCCAGCAGCTTATACGCCTATCAATCGGGTGAAGCTTTCTTT. The encoded protein is CASSLYAYQSGEAFF.